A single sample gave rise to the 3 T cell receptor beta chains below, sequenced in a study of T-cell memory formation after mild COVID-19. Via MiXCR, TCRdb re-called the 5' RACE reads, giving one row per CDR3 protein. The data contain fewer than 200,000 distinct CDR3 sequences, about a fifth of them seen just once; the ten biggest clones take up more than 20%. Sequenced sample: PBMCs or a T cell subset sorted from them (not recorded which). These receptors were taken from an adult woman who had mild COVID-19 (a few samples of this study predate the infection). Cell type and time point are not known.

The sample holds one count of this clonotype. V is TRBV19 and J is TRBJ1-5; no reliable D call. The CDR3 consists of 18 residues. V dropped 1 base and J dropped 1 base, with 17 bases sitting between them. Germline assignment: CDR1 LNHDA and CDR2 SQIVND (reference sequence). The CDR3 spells CASSIGPPQPWSNQPQHF. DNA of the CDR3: TGTGCCAGTAGTATAGGGCCTCCACAGCCTTGGAGCAATCAGCCCCAGCATTTT. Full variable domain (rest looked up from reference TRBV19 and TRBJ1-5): DGGITQSPKYLFRKEGQNVTLSCEQNLNHDAMYWYRQDPGQGLRLIYYSQIVNDFQKGDIAEGYSVSREKKESFPLTVTSAQKNPTAFYLCASSIGPPQPWSNQPQHFGDGTRLSIL.

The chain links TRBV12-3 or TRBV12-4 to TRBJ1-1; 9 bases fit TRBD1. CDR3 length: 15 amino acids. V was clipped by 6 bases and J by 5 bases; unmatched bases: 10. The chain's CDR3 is CASRPGQGRVTEAFF. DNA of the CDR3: TGTGCCAGCAGGCCGGGACAGGGACGGGTTACTGAAGCTTTCTTT.

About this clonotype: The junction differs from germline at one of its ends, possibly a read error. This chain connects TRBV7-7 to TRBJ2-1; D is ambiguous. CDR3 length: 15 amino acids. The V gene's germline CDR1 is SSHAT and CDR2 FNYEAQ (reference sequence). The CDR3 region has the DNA TGTGCTAGCAGCCCGGATTACAGCTCCTACAATGAGCAGTTCTTC. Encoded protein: CASSPDYSSYNEQFF.